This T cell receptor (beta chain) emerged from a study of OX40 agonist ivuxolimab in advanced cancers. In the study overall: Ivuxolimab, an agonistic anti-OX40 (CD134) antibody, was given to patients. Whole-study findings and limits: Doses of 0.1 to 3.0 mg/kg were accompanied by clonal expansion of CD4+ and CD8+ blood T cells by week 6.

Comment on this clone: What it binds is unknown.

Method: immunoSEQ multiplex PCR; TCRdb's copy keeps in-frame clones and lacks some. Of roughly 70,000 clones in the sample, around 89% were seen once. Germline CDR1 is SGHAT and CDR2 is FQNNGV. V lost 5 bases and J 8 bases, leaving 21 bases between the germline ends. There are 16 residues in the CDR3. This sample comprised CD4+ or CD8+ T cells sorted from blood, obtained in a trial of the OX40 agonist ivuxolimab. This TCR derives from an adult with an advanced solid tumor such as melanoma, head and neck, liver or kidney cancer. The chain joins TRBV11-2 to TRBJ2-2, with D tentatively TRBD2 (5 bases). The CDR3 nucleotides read TGTGCCAGCAGCCCCTTAGACGGGGTCTCGCTGGGGGAGCTGTTTTTT. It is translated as CASSPLDGVSLGELFF. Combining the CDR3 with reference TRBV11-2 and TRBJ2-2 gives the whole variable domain EAGVAQSPRYKIIEKRQSVAFWCNPISGHATLYWYQQILGQGPKLLIQFQNNGVVDDSQLPKDRFSAERLKGVDSTLKIQPAKLEDSAVYLCASSPLDGVSLGELFFGEGSRLTVL.